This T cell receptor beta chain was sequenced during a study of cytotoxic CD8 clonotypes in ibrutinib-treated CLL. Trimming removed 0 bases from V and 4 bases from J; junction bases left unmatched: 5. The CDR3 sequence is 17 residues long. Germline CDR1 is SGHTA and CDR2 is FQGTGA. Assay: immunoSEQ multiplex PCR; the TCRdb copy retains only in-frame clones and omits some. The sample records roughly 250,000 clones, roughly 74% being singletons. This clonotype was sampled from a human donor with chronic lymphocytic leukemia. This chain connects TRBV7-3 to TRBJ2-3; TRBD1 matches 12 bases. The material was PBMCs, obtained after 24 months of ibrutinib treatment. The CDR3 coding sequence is TGTGCCAGCAGCTTAACGGGACAGGGGGCTATTTCAGATACGCAGTATTTT. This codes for CASSLTGQGAISDTQYF.